The 8 T cell receptor beta chains in this list originate from one sample, sequenced in a study of Ad26.COV2.S vaccination and SARS-CoV-2 variants. The repertoire was sequenced with immunoSEQ multiplex PCR; TCRdb's copy has only in-frame clones and lacks some. This table has fewer than 900,000 clones, 80% to 90% appearing once. Treatment defined: around 19 received Ad26.COV2.S at low or high dose, single or two shots; 5 received placebo; per-sample allocation not given. On day 63 after the first injection, vaccine and placebo recipients gave samples. Material: peripheral blood, obtained in a trial of Ad26.COV2.S vaccine versus placebo. These receptors came from a person between 18 and 59 years old who received the Ad26.COV2.S COVID-19 vaccine or a placebo.

The chain combines TRBV19 with TRBJ2-3; D possibly uses TRBD1 or TRBD2 (5 bases each). The CDR3 is made up of 15 amino acids. CDR1 and CDR2 from the germline V gene are LNHDA and SQIVND (reference sequence). Between the trimmed V and J ends, which lost 4 bases and 2 bases, there was a span of 13 bases. The CDR3 region has the DNA TGTGCCAGTAGTACCTGGGACCGAGTCACAGATACGCAGTATTTT. This encodes CASSTWDRVTDTQYF.

This chain uses TRBV7-2 with TRBJ2-5; 12 bases fit TRBD2. CDR3 length: 16 amino acids. The trim removed 5 bases at V and 2 bases at J, leaving 6 bases unmatched. CDR1 SGHTA and CDR2 FQGNSA come from the germline V gene. CDR3 sequence: CASSPQGLAGQETQYF. CDR3 nucleotide sequence: TGTGCCAGCAGCCCCCAAGGACTAGCGGGACAAGAGACCCAGTACTTC.

This chain joins TRBV2 and TRBJ2-7; 9 nucleotides agree with TRBD1. J gave up 9 bases and V 5 bases, and 11 bases lay outside the gene matches. CDR1 is SNHLY, CDR2 FYNNEI, per germline. The CDR3 runs to 14 residues. DNA for the CDR3: TGTGCCAGCAGTAAACCCGGGACAGGGAACGGGCAGTACTTC. Residues: CASSKPGTGNGQYF. Full variable domain (rest looked up from reference TRBV2 and TRBJ2-7): EPEVTQTPSHQVTQMGQEVILRCVPISNHLYFYWYRQILGQKVEFLVSFYNNEISEKSEIFDDQFSVERPDGSNFTLKIRSTKLEDSAMYFCASSKPGTGNGQYFGPGTRLTVT.

This chain uses TRBV5-6 with TRBJ2-3; D might be TRBD1 or TRBD2, each matching 5 bases. Trimming removed 5 bases at V and 6 bases at J, with 19 bases between. Germline loops: CDR1 SGHDT, CDR2 YYEEEE. The CDR3 runs 15 residues. DNA of the CDR3: TGTGCCAGCAGGCCGGGAAAGGGGCGCTTCGATACGCAGTATTTT. It is translated as CASRPGKGRFDTQYF.

The gene calls are TRBV6-6 and TRBJ1-1; D ambiguous. Germline V gives CDR1 MNHNY, CDR2 SVGAGI (reference sequence). The CDR3 runs to 13 residues. Trimming removed 2 bases from V and 5 bases from J, with 9 bases in between. The CDR3 DNA sequence: TGTGCCAGCAGTTACAGGGCGGGGACTGAAGCTTTCTTT. As protein: CASSYRAGTEAFF.

The genes are TRBV27 and TRBJ2-7; no clear D. This CDR3 spans 15 amino acids. Germline V gene data show CDR1 as MNHEY and CDR2 as SMNVEV (reference sequence). Between the trimmed V and J ends, which lost 4 bases and 3 bases, there was a span of 16 bases. Here the CDR3 DNA reads TGTGCCAGCAGTTCGAGTTCCGGACGTCTCTACGAGCAGTACTTC. This translates into CASSSSSGRLYEQYF.

The CDR3 DNA sequence: TGTGCCAGCAGCTTAGGGTCAGGGACCTCTGGGGCCAACGTCCTGACTTTC. This gives the protein CASSLGSGTSGANVLTF. The chain carries TRBV7-6 and TRBJ2-6, with D perhaps assigned TRBD1 or TRBD2 (5 bases each). V lost 1 base and J lost 0, with 10 bases in between. CDR3 length equals 17 residues. The germline gives CDR1 SGHVS, CDR2 FNYEAQ. Complete variable domain (other parts from reference TRBV7-6 and TRBJ2-6): GAGVSQSPRYKVTKRGQDVALRCDPISGHVSLYWYRQALGQGPEFLTYFNYEAQQDKSGLPNDRFSAERPEGSISTLTIQRTEQRDSAMYRCASSLGSGTSGANVLTFGAGSRLTVL.

This sequence joins TRBV27 and TRBJ1-5; possibly TRBD1 for D (5 bases). There are 12 residues in the CDR3. Germline V CDR1 and CDR2: MNHEY, SMNVEV (reference sequence). Trimming pared 8 bases from V and 4 bases from J, leaving 9 bases between. The DNA for the CDR3 is TGTGCCAGCGGGGACCCGAATCAGCCCCAGCATTTT. Its translation is CASGDPNQPQHF.